This T cell receptor (beta chain) stems from a study of prognosis after radiotherapy for stage I lung cancer. Study-wide background: Stage I lung tumors that were newly diagnosed and primary were found in around 15 patients, while a handful of patients had oligometastatic NSCLC after surgical resection of the primary tumor.

The CDR3 contains 15 residues. Germline lookup yields CDR1 SGDLS and CDR2 YYNGEE. V was trimmed by 3 bases and J by 8 bases, leaving 18 bases between them. This clonotype came up many times. Its target is unknown. Two-round multiplex PCR on genomic DNA was the method by which TCR beta CDR3 was amplified. TRBV and TRBJ genes each had their own specific primers in first-round PCR. TCRdb itself ran the multiplex PCR reads through MiXCR, one entry per CDR3 protein. This table has nearly 25,000 distinct CDR3 sequences, around 34% appearing once. Study-level results: Shannon entropy (measured after stereotactic body radiation therapy) was lower in patients who went on to develop distant metastases. Patients with and without metastases reportedly differed in TRBV and TRBJ gene usage frequencies.

This receptor was obtained from a donor over 45 with non-small cell lung cancer. The rearrangement uses TRBV9 and TRBJ2-1, with a weak D call TRBD2 (5 bases). This material consisted of PBMCs, taken before or after stereotactic body radiation therapy (not recorded which). The CDR3 sequence is CASSARAGWNDEQFF. DNA of the CDR3: TGTGCCAGCAGCGCGCGGGCCGGGTGGAATGATGAGCAGTTCTTC.